This TCR beta chain was identified during a study of circulating and synovial CD4+ cells in juvenile arthritis. In its sample, this clone was seen once. Patients with active juvenile idiopathic arthritis donated these samples. The assay was immunoSEQ multiplex PCR, and TCRdb's table has in-frame clones only and misses some. The sample consists of under 40,000 clones, over 90% of them appearing once. The junction had 9 bases not matched to a gene; V was cut back by 1 base and J by 5 bases. The CDR3 contains 17 residues. Germline lookup yields CDR1 SGHRS and CDR2 YFSETQ. Sequencing was performed on CD4+ T cells from blood. The rearrangement links TRBV5-1 to TRBJ2-5, with 12 bases lining up with TRBD1. The sequence was collected from a human donor with juvenile idiopathic arthritis. CDR3 sequence reads: CASSLSPGTGGWETQYF. CDR3 sequence (DNA): TGCGCCAGCAGCTTGTCCCCCGGGACAGGGGGCTGGGAGACCCAGTACTTC.